These 16 T cell receptor beta chains originate from one sample sequenced in a study of T cell responses to AZD1222 COVID-19 vaccine. Profiled with immunoSEQ multiplex PCR; TCRdb holds only in-frame clones, not every one. Of some 130,000 clones in the sample, 80% to 95% were seen once. Sequencing was performed on peripheral blood, taken 28 days after the second AZD1222 dose. These receptors all come from an adult who received the AZD1222 COVID-19 vaccine.

This chain links TRBV4-2 with TRBJ1-5; D is unresolved. The germline V and J ends were trimmed by 1 base and 2 bases, with 9 bases remaining between them. Looked up from germline, CDR1 is LGHNA and CDR2 is YNFKEQ. The CDR3 loop spans 15 amino acids. This chain's CDR3 is CASSQATGRNQPQHF. The CDR3 region has the DNA TGTGCCAGCAGCCAAGCCACTGGCCGCAATCAGCCCCAGCATTTT.

The chain has TRBV27 and TRBJ1-2, with D tentatively TRBD1 (5 bases). CDR1 is MNHEY and CDR2 is SMNVEV in the germline V gene (reference sequence). Trimming took 5 bases from V and 4 from J, leaving 11 bases between them. The CDR3 is 13 amino acids. In DNA form, the CDR3 reads TGTGCCAGCAGTCCCACAGGCGGCTATGGCTACACCTTC. It translates to CASSPTGGYGYTF.

The rearrangement joins TRBV12-3 or TRBV12-4 to TRBJ1-4; D ambiguous. Trimming cost V 6 bases and J 8 bases, with 10 bases left between them. This CDR3 has 12 amino acids. The CDR3 loop reads CASSMDPEKLFF. DNA for the CDR3: TGTGCCAGCAGCATGGACCCAGAAAAACTGTTTTTT.

The gene calls are TRBV7-2 and TRBJ1-3; 7 nucleotides align to TRBD1. V gave up 5 bases and J gave up 5 bases; unmatched junction bases: 6. Germline CDR1 SGHTA, CDR2 FQGNSA. CDR3 length: 14 residues. The CDR3 nucleotides are TGTGCCAGCAGCGAAGGGGGCTCGCGAAACACCATATATTTT. Translation: CASSEGGSRNTIYF.

The chain combines TRBV4-3 with TRBJ1-2; D is unresolved. Germline CDR1 and CDR2: LGHNA and YSLEER. V gave up 4 bases and J gave up 5 bases, with 17 bases separating them. The length of the CDR3 is 15 residues. The CDR3 region has the DNA TGCGCCAGCAGCCCCCGGACGGACTACTATTATGGCTACACCTTC. This codes for CASSPRTDYYYGYTF.

V and J are TRBV24-1 and TRBJ2-5; maybe TRBD2 (5 bases). Germline values: CDR1 KGHDR, CDR2 SFDVKD. There are 16 residues in the CDR3. V was clipped by 3 bases and J by 2 bases, with 15 bases between them. CDR3 nucleotide sequence: TGTGCCACCAGTGATCCTCGGGGAACCGGACAAGAGACCCAGTACTTC. Protein: CATSDPRGTGQETQYF.

The rearrangement joins TRBV30 to TRBJ2-1; perhaps TRBD1 as D (6 bases). The V end was cut by 3 bases, the J end by 12 bases, with 15 bases between. CDR3 length: 12 residues. Looked up from germline, CDR1 is GTSNPN and CDR2 is SVGIG (reference sequence). This CDR3 is CAWSLQGSGQFF. The CDR3 bases are TGTGCCTGGAGCTTACAGGGTTCGGGGCAGTTCTTC.

The V call is TRBV6-2 or TRBV6-3, the J call TRBJ1-5; D perhaps matches TRBD1 (5 bases). CDR3 size: 11 residues. V lost 5 bases and J 9 bases, leaving 8 bases between the germline ends. Germline V gives CDR1 MNHEY, CDR2 SVGEGT. The CDR3 nucleotides read TGTGCCAGCAGTCTCGGGGGGCCCCAGCATTTT. Translated, it gives CASSLGGPQHF.

This clone was counted between two and nine times. The rearrangement uses TRBV7-2 and TRBJ2-5, with TRBD1 as a possible D gene (6 bases). The V end was cut by 5 bases, the J end by 5 bases, with 12 bases between. CDR1 and CDR2 from the germline V gene are SGHTA and FQGNSA. CDR3 size: 13 residues. The CDR3 reads CASSKGEKETQYF. In DNA form, the CDR3 reads TGTGCCAGCAGCAAGGGGGAGAAGGAGACCCAGTACTTC.

The chain carries TRBV10-1 and TRBJ2-3, with a weak D call TRBD2 (5 bases). Germline V gene data show CDR1 as WNHNN and CDR2 as SYGVQD (reference sequence). Trimming stripped 3 bases from V and 1 base from J, with 11 bases between. The CDR3 has 15 residues. The CDR3 loop reads CASSDRDYRTDTQYF. Here the CDR3 DNA reads TGCGCCAGCAGTGATCGCGACTACCGCACAGATACGCAGTATTTT.

The chain uses TRBV5-1 and TRBJ1-1; the D gene is possibly TRBD1 (5 bases). Germline loops: CDR1 SGHRS, CDR2 YFSETQ. This CDR3 is 17 amino acids long. The germline V and J ends were trimmed by 5 bases and 3 bases, with 23 bases remaining between them. The CDR3 coding sequence is TGCGCCAGCAGTCCACTCCGGGACGCCTGGAGTGACACTGAAGCTTTCTTT. It encodes CASSPLRDAWSDTEAFF.

The gene calls are TRBV3-1 (or the pseudogene TRBV3-2) and TRBJ1-4; TRBD1 matches 7 bases. Trimming cost V 4 bases and J 8 bases; bases outside gene matches: 7. Looked up from germline, CDR1 is LGHDT and CDR2 is YNNKEL (reference sequence). CDR3 length equals 14 residues. As DNA, the CDR3 is TGTGCCAGCAGCCCTGAGACAGGGTCGGAAAAACTGTTTTTT. Translated, it gives CASSPETGSEKLFF.

The chain is built from TRBV15 and TRBJ1-5; no clear D gene. The V and J ends lost 9 bases and 4 bases respectively, with 10 bases between them. The CDR3 extends over 12 amino acids. CDR1 is LNHNV, CDR2 YYDKDF, per germline (reference sequence). CDR3 loop: CATSPGNQPQHF. DNA of the CDR3: TGTGCCACTTCTCCAGGAAATCAGCCCCAGCATTTT.

The chain links TRBV3-1 (or the pseudogene TRBV3-2) to TRBJ2-7; 8 bases are a match to TRBD2. V was clipped by 1 base and J by 7 bases; unmatched bases: 9. Germline V gives CDR1 LGHDT, CDR2 YNNKEL (reference sequence). This CDR3 contains 15 residues. This chain's CDR3 is CASSQGAREEVEQYV. The DNA of the CDR3 is TGTGCCAGCAGCCAAGGGGCGCGGGAGGAAGTTGAGCAGTACGTC.

The chain links TRBV3-1 (or the pseudogene TRBV3-2) to TRBJ1-4; a weak D match, TRBD1 (5 bases). Germline V CDR1 and CDR2: LGHDT, YNNKEL (reference sequence). V lost 6 bases to trimming and J lost 6 bases, with 8 bases between them. The CDR3 runs 12 residues. CDR3 coding DNA: TGTGCCAGCAGTTTCAGGGATGAAAAACTGTTTTTT. This sequence encodes CASSFRDEKLFF.

V usage is TRBV19 and J usage is TRBJ2-5; D gene uncertain. Germline-derived CDR1 and CDR2 are LNHDA and SQIVND (reference sequence). V was trimmed by 3 bases and J by 1 base, leaving 12 bases between them. The CDR3 runs 15 residues. The CDR3, as DNA: TGTGCCAGTAGTATCTCCCCCCTAGGCCAAGAGACCCAGTACTTC. It translates to CASSISPLGQETQYF.